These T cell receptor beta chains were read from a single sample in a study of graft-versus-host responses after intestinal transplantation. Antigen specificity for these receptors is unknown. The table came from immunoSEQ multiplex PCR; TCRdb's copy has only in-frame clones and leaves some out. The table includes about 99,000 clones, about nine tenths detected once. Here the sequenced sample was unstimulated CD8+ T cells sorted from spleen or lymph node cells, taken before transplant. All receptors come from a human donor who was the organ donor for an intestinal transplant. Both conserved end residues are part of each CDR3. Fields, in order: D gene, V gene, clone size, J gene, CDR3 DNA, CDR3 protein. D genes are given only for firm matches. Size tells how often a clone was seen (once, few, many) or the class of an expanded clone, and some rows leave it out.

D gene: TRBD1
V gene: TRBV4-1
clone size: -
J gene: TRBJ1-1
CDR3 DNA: TGCGCCAGCAGCCAAGGTACCACAGGGGATCCTGAAGCTTTCTTT
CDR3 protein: CASSQGTTGDPEAFF

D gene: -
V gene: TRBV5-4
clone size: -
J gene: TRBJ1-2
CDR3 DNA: TGTGCCAGCAGCTTGGGAGGGCTGACGAACTATGGCTACACCTTC
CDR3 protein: CASSLGGLTNYGYTF

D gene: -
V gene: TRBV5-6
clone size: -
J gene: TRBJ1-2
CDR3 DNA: TGTGCCAGCAGCCCGGGGGGAGCCTTC
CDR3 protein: CASSPGGAF

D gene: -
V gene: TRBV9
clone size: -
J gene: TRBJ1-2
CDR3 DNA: TGTGCCAGCAGCGCATCCCCATACAGGGCTCCGGTACATGGCTACACCTTC
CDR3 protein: CASSASPYRAPVHGYTF

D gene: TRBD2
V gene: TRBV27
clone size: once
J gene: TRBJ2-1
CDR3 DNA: TGTGCCAGCAGTTTGGGATTCCCGCGTAGCGGGAGAGTTGGTGAGCAGTTCTTC
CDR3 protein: CASSLGFPRSGRVGEQFF

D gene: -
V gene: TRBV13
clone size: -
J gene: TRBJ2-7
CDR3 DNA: TGTGCCAGCAGCCGACTACAGGGGGGGACCTACGAGCAGTACTTC
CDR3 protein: CASSRLQGGTYEQYF

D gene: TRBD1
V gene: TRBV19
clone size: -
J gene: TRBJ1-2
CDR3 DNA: TGTGCCAGTAGTACCGGAATACACAGGGGCTCAGGGGACTATGGCTACACCTTC
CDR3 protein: CASSTGIHRGSGDYGYTF

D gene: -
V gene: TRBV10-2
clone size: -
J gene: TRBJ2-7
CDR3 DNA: TGCGCCAGCAGTGAGGGGACTGTCTACGAGCAGTACTTC
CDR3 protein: CASSEGTVYEQYF

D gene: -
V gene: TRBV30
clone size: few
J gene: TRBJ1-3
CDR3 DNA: TGTGCCTGGATTGGAGACTCTGGAAACACCATATATTTT
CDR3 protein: CAWIGDSGNTIYF

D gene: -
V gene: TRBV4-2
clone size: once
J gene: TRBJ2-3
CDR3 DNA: TGTGCCAGCAGCCATTTGCGGGATACGCAGTATTTT
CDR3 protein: CASSHLRDTQYF

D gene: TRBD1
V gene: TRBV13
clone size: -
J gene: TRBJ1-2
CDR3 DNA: TGTGCCAGCAGCTCACCCCAACGGGGACAGGATAACTATGGCTACACCTTC
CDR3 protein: CASSSPQRGQDNYGYTF

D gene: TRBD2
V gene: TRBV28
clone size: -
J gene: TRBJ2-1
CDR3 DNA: TGTGCCAGCAGTTTATGGGGACTAGAGACCCACAATGAGCAGTTCTTC
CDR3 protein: CASSLWGLETHNEQFF

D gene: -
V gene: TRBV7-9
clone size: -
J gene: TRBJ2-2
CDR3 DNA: TGTGCCAGCAGCTCTGTGGGGGAGCTGTTTTTT
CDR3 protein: CASSSVGELFF

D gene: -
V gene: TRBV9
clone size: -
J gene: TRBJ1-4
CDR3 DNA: TGTGCCAGCAGCGTTTCAGGGGATGACGAAAAACTGTTTTTT
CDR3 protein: CASSVSGDDEKLFF

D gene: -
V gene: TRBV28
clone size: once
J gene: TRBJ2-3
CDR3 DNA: TGTGCCAGCAGTTTCTTGGGGGCCGATGGGGGCACAGATACGCAGTATTTT
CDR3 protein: CASSFLGADGGTDTQYF

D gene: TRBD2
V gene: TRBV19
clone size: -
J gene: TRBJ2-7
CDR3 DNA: TGTGCCAGTAGTGCCGGACTAGGAACCTACGAGCAGTACTTC
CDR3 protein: CASSAGLGTYEQYF

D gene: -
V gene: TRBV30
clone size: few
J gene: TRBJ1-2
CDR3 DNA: TGTGCCTGGAGTCCTATGCCGTCAGGGGGCTACACCTTC
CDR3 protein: CAWSPMPSGGYTF